This T cell receptor (beta chain) came from a study of blood T cell repertoires in COVID-19. CDR1 is MDHEN, CDR2 SYDVKM, per germline. Trimming removed 3 bases from V and 6 bases from J; junction bases left unmatched: 2. The CDR3 spans 13 residues. In the authors' workflow: Estimated nucleated cell counts came from reference gene primer amplification. TCRdb's copy holds only in-frame clones and misses some; the assay was immunoSEQ multiplex PCR. That table supplies the V and J calls and clone size; D and trimming were determined from the DNA. The table lists roughly 280,000 clones, around 90% of them singletons.

The source is a woman aged 50 to 60 who had recovered from COVID-19. The chain combines TRBV28 with TRBJ2-1; TRBD2 matches at 7 bases. The sample consisted of peripheral blood. The CDR3 region is CASSLGLLNEQFF. The CDR3 region has the DNA TGTGCCAGCAGTTTGGGACTACTCAATGAGCAGTTCTTC.